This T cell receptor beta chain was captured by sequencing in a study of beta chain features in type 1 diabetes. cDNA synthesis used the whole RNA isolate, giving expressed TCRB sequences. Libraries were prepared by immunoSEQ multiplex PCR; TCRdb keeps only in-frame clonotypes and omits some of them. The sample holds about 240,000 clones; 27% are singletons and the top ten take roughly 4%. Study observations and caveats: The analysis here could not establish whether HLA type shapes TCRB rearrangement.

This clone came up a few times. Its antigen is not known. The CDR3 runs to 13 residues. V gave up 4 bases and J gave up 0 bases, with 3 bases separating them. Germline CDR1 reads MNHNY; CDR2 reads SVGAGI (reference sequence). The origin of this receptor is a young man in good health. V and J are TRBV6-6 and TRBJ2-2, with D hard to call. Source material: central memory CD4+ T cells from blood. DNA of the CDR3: TGTGCCAGCAGTTCCTCGAACACCGGGGAGCTGTTTTTT. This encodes CASSSSNTGELFF.